This T cell receptor (beta chain) appears in the sequencing data of a study of CD8 T cell repertoires and HIV-1 epitope variants. About the study: Tested: three Gag epitope families, Nef HW9 and YT9. 1M T cells were kept uncultured as a baseline.

In germline, CDR1 is SEHNR, CDR2 FQNEAQ (reference sequence). V was pared by 7 bases and J by 4 bases, with 20 bases between. The length of the CDR3 is 15 residues. Repertoires were generated with immunoSEQ multiplex PCR, while TCRdb's copy carries only in-frame clones and drops some. In the table there are approximately 90,000 clones, roughly 80% of which are singletons. Note on this clone: Its antigen is as yet unknown.

General study points: Roughly 5 clonotypes recognized Nef KF9, one HW9, none TAALDMSHF.

This rearrangement joins TRBV7-9 to TRBJ2-7, with D tentatively TRBD1 (6 bases). This sequence was found in a male donor with HIV. The sample comprised uncultured baseline CD8+ T cells from peripheral blood mononuclear cells (PBMCs). In DNA, the CDR3 is TGTGCCAGCAACCCCCCAGGGGATACAAGTTACGAGCAGTACTTC. Translation gives CASNPPGDTSYEQYF.